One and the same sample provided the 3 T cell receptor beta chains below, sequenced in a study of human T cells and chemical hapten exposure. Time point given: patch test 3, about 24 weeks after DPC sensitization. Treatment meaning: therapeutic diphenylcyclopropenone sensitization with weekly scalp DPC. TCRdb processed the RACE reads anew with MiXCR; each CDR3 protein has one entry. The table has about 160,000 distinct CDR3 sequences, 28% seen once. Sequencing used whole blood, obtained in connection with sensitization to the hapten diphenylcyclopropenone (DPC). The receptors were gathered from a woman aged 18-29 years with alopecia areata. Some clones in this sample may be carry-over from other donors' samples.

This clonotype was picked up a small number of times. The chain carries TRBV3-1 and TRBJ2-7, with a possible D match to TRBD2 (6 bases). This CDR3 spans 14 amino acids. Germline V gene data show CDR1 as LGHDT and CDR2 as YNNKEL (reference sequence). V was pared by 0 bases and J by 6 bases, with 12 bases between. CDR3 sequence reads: CASSQEWRGAEQYF. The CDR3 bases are TGTGCCAGCAGCCAAGAGTGGAGGGGTGCCGAGCAGTACTTC.

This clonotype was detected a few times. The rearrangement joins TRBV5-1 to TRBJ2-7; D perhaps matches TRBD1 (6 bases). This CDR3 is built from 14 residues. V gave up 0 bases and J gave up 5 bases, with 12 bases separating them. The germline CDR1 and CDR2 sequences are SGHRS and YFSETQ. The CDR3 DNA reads TGCGCCAGCAGCTTGGAGTGGGGGCAGGACGAGCAGTACTTC. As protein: CASSLEWGQDEQYF.

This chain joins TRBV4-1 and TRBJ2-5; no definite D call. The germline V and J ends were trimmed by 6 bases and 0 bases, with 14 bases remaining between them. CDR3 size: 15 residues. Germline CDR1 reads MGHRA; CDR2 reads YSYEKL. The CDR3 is CASRAVIGHQETQYF. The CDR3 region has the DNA TGCGCCAGCAGAGCAGTCATCGGCCACCAAGAGACCCAGTACTTC.